A single sample gave rise to the 17 T cell receptor beta chains below, sequenced in a study of T cell repertoires in cytomegalovirus infection. TCRdb re-analysed the reads in MiXCR, keeping a single row per CDR3 protein. Among over 300,000 distinct CDR3 sequences listed, roughly 15% were seen once. The sequenced material came from PBMCs. These receptors originate from a human donor in good health (CMV status not recorded). Some clones in this sample may be carry-over from other donors' samples.

This clonotype was observed a few times. The CDR3 sequence: CASSLFGSGGRNNEQFF. CDR3 DNA sequence: TGTGCCAGCAGTTTGTTCGGAAGCGGGGGGCGAAACAATGAGCAGTTCTTC. This sequence joins TRBV12-3 or TRBV12-4 and TRBJ2-1; 9 bases map to TRBD2. The CDR3 extends over 17 amino acids. After removal of 3 bases from V and 5 bases from J, the junction contained 11 bases not matched to a gene.

For this clonotype: Mismatch with germline at one junction end may stem from a read error. This chain connects TRBV11-2 to TRBJ2-1; 16 bases are shared with TRBD2. Per germline, CDR1 SGHAT and CDR2 FQNNGV. This CDR3 region has 15 residues. The CDR3 coding sequence is TGTGCCAGCAGCCTCACGGGACTAGCGGGGGGGCTAAGACTCTTC. Protein sequence: CASSLTGLAGGLRLF.

This clonotype was detected many times. DNA for the CDR3: TGTGCCAGCAGCTTCTCCAGGGGTTTGAGCACAGATACGCAGTATTTT. Translated, it gives CASSFSRGLSTDTQYF. The chain joins TRBV7-6 to TRBJ2-3; tentatively, D is TRBD1 (6 bases). Germline V lookup: CDR1 SGHVS, CDR2 FNYEAQ. This CDR3 has 16 amino acids. V shed 3 bases and J shed 0 bases, with 13 bases lying between them.

CDR3 sequence: CSVDAGLQETQYF. DNA of the CDR3: TGCAGCGTTGATGCAGGCCTGCAAGAGACCCAGTACTTC. The V call is TRBV29-1, the J call TRBJ2-5; D remains unclear. CDR3 length: 13 residues. Germline V lookup: CDR1 SQVTM, CDR2 ANQGSEA. The V end lost 3 bases, the J end lost 2 bases, and 10 bases lay between the germline ends.

The CDR3 protein is CASSSTDSYNEQFF. CDR3 coding DNA: TGCGCCAGCAGCTCGACGGACAGTTACAATGAGCAGTTCTTC. The rearrangement links TRBV5-1 to TRBJ2-1; D perhaps matches TRBD1 (6 bases). Germline CDR1 SGHRS, CDR2 YFSETQ. Trimming stripped 3 bases from V and 4 bases from J, with 11 bases between. CDR3 length: 14 amino acids.

The V call is TRBV7-3, the J call TRBJ2-1; D is undetermined. Germline V gene lookup returns CDR1 SGHTA and CDR2 FQGTGA. The V gene lost 3 bases and the J gene lost 3 bases, with 6 bases spanning the gap. This CDR3 contains 13 residues. The CDR3 is CASSLTNYNEQFF. CDR3 sequence (DNA): TGTGCCAGCAGCTTGACGAACTACAATGAGCAGTTCTTC.

This clonotype appeared many times. Here the CDR3 reads CASSQNQAGNSNQPQHF. CDR3 in DNA: TGTGCCAGCAGCCAAAACCAGGCAGGGAATAGCAATCAGCCCCAGCATTTT. This chain links TRBV7-2 with TRBJ1-5, with a weak D call TRBD1 (5 bases). This CDR3 contains 17 residues. V was trimmed by 5 bases and J by 0 bases, leaving 17 bases between them. Germline CDR1 reads SGHTA; CDR2 reads FQGNSA.

The table lists this clonotype with a few counts. In DNA, the CDR3 is TGTGCCAGTAGTCTTTTGGGGGGGGCTAAGGGCACAGATACGCAGTATTTT. This translates into CASSLLGGAKGTDTQYF. The chain employs TRBV19 and TRBJ2-3; the D gene is possibly TRBD2 (7 bases). Between the trimmed V and J ends, which lost 5 bases and 1 base, there was a span of 19 bases. Germline lookup yields CDR1 LNHDA and CDR2 SQIVND (reference sequence). The CDR3 has 17 residues. Using reference TRBV19 and TRBJ2-3 for the parts outside the CDR3, the full variable domain is DGGITQSPKYLFRKEGQNVTLSCEQNLNHDAMYWYRQDPGQGLRLIYYSQIVNDFQKGDIAEGYSVSREKKESFPLTVTSAQKNPTAFYLCASSLLGGAKGTDTQYFGPGTRLTVL.

The gene calls are TRBV10-3 and TRBJ2-3; D gene ambiguous. V lost 3 bases to trimming and J lost 0 bases, with 4 bases between them. The CDR3 is 13 residues long. Looked up from germline, CDR1 is ENHRY and CDR2 is SYGVKD. The CDR3 loop is CAISDYSTDTQYF. In DNA form, the CDR3 reads TGTGCCATCAGTGACTACAGCACAGATACGCAGTATTTT.

This clonotype has more than one count but fewer than ten. V gene TRBV27 combines with J gene TRBJ1-2; D call uncertain. The germline V gene has CDR1 MNHEY and CDR2 SMNVEV (reference sequence). The CDR3 contains 17 residues. The germline V and J ends were trimmed by 1 base and 4 bases, with 19 bases remaining between them. The CDR3 DNA is TGTGCCAGCAGTTTATATCCTTCCTCTGGCAGTTCCTATGGCTACACCTTC. Protein sequence: CASSLYPSSGSSYGYTF.

This sequence joins TRBV7-9 and TRBJ2-7; 7 bases are a match to TRBD1. Looked up from germline, CDR1 is SEHNR and CDR2 is FQNEAQ (reference sequence). The V and J ends lost 7 bases and 0 bases, in that order; junction bases with no gene match: 6. This CDR3 spans 14 amino acids. DNA of the CDR3: TGTGCCAGCACCAACAGGGGCGCCTCCTACGAGCAGTACTTC. Its translation: CASTNRGASYEQYF. Using reference TRBV7-9 and TRBJ2-7 for the parts outside the CDR3, the full variable domain is DTGVSQNPRHKITKRGQNVTFRCDPISEHNRLYWYRQTLGQGPEFLTYFQNEAQLEKSRLLSDRFSAERPKGSFSTLEIQRTEQGDSAMYLCASTNRGASYEQYFGPGTRLTVT.

The rearrangement links TRBV19 to TRBJ2-7; D is perhaps TRBD1 (6 bases). This CDR3 contains 16 residues. Between the trimmed V and J ends, which lost 2 bases and 4 bases, there was a span of 18 bases. CDR1 and CDR2 (germline): LNHDA, SQIVND (reference sequence). This CDR3 reads CASSIWTAGNLYEQYF. The CDR3 DNA reads as TGTGCCAGTAGTATATGGACAGCCGGTAACCTGTACGAGCAGTACTTC. The variable domain in full, with the rest retrieved from reference TRBV19 and TRBJ2-7, is DGGITQSPKYLFRKEGQNVTLSCEQNLNHDAMYWYRQDPGQGLRLIYYSQIVNDFQKGDIAEGYSVSREKKESFPLTVTSAQKNPTAFYLCASSIWTAGNLYEQYFGPGTRLTVT.

This clonotype was observed a handful of times. The chain combines TRBV3-1 with TRBJ1-2; 10 bases agree with TRBD1. CDR1 is LGHDT and CDR2 is YNNKEL in the germline V gene (reference sequence). There are 13 residues in the CDR3. Trimming took 3 bases from V and 6 from J; bases not matched to a gene: 1. The DNA of the CDR3 is TGTGCCAGCAGCCACGGGACAGGGGATGGCTACACCTTC. Translating gives CASSHGTGDGYTF.

In its sample, this clonotype was seen a few times. The rearrangement uses TRBV20-1 and TRBJ1-3; TRBD1 is a possible D gene (5 bases). There are 14 residues in the CDR3. The germline V gene encodes CDR1 DFQATT and CDR2 SNEGSKA (reference sequence). Trimming removed 4 bases from V and 4 bases from J, with 14 bases in between. CDR3 loop: CSATLPGPGNTIYF. The CDR3 DNA reads TGCAGTGCTACTTTACCAGGGCCAGGAAACACCATATATTTT.

This sequence joins TRBV19 and TRBJ1-1, with D possibly matching TRBD1 (6 bases). The germline V gene has CDR1 LNHDA and CDR2 SQIVND (reference sequence). This CDR3 has 14 amino acids. Trimming cost V 3 bases and J 7 bases, with 15 bases left between them. The CDR3 region is CASSIGRGAGEAFF. The CDR3, as DNA: TGTGCCAGTAGTATCGGGAGGGGGGCCGGTGAAGCTTTCTTT.

The V and J genes are TRBV6-5 and TRBJ2-5; the D is unclear. CDR1 and CDR2 (germline): MNHEY, SVGAGI. The V end was cut by 5 bases, the J end by 5 bases, with 21 bases between. The CDR3 consists of 16 residues. CDR3 sequence (DNA): TGTGCCAGCAGTCCCAGGCCAAGTCTGGGTATGGAGACCCAGTACTTC. Its translation is CASSPRPSLGMETQYF.

The chain employs TRBV28 and TRBJ1-4; perhaps TRBD1 as D (6 bases). The germline V and J ends were trimmed by 6 bases and 5 bases, with 19 bases remaining between them. There are 16 residues in the CDR3. Germline V lookup: CDR1 MDHEN, CDR2 SYDVKM. CDR3 DNA sequence: TGTGCCAGCAGAATCCTCCGCGGGACACTCAATGAAAAACTGTTTTTT. Translation: CASRILRGTLNEKLFF.